The 16 T cell receptor beta chains below all came from one sample that was sequenced in a study of technical replicates of blood from a handful of donors (TCRdb year 2017). Library preparation used the immunoSEQ multiplex PCR assay. This is the immuneACCESS table as TCRdb keeps it, with only in-frame sequences that have V and J called. A part of the clones is gone; compared with another copy, unresolved V genes explain less than half, and the rest is unexplained. This sample is represented by approximately 73,000 clones; 80% to 95% of them were singletons. The ten largest clones capture roughly 0.41% of the sample. The sample was T cells isolated from PBMCs. All receptors derive from a human donor in good health.

J is TRBJ1-1 and V is TRBV19; D not certain. The CDR3 spans 12 residues. Between the trimmed V and J ends, which lost 5 bases and 7 bases, there was a span of 11 bases. Germline values: CDR1 LNHDA, CDR2 SQIVND (reference sequence). Written as DNA, the CDR3 is TGTGCCAGTAGTCCCCCTACCGGTGAAGCTTTCTTT. Amino acids: CASSPPTGEAFF.

J is TRBJ1-1 and V is TRBV6-6; D not certain. Between the trimmed V and J ends, which lost 6 bases and 7 bases, there was a span of 18 bases. This CDR3 is 14 amino acids long. Germline CDR1 is MNHNY and CDR2 is SVGAGI (reference sequence). CDR3 coding DNA: TGTGCCAGCAGCAAGGCGGGAGGAAAAAGTGAAGCTTTCTTT. This sequence encodes CASSKAGGKSEAFF.

The chain couples TRBV7-8 to TRBJ2-7, with a weak D call TRBD1 (6 bases). The germline V and J ends were trimmed by 1 base and 6 bases, with 10 bases remaining between them. This CDR3 has 13 amino acids. Germline lookup yields CDR1 SGHVS and CDR2 FQNEAQ. Written as DNA, the CDR3 is TGTGCCAGCAGCTTAGAGCAGGGGACCGAGCAGTACTTC. This gives the protein CASSLEQGTEQYF.

The chain combines TRBV11-3 with TRBJ2-1; 8 bases match TRBD2. The CDR3 length is 16 residues. Per the germline V gene, CDR1 is SGHNT and CDR2 is YENEEA. Trimming cost V 4 bases and J 7 bases; bases outside gene matches: 12. The CDR3 DNA sequence: TGTGCCAGCAGCTCCCTGACTAGCGCCCTAGGTAATGAGCAGTTCTTC. It codes for CASSSLTSALGNEQFF.

The chain joins TRBV5-3 to TRBJ2-1, with 8 positions matching TRBD2. TRBV5-3 is an open reading frame whose function is uncertain. The CDR3 runs to 12 residues. J was trimmed by 13 bases and V by 4 bases; bases with no gene match: 7. CDR3 in amino acids: CARSPVWTSQFF. As DNA, the CDR3 is TGTGCCAGAAGCCCCGTATGGACTAGCCAGTTCTTC.

This chain uses TRBV27 with TRBJ2-7; D is ambiguous. The V end was cut by 4 bases, the J end by 0 bases, with 7 bases between. The length of the CDR3 is 13 residues. Germline V gene lookup returns CDR1 MNHEY and CDR2 SMNVEV (reference sequence). The CDR3, as DNA: TGTGCCAGCAGTTACGGGTACTCCTACGAGCAGTACTTC. This sequence encodes CASSYGYSYEQYF.

The chain joins TRBV5-8 to TRBJ1-1, with D tentatively TRBD1 (6 bases). The germline V and J ends were trimmed by 4 bases and 3 bases, with 16 bases remaining between them. Germline V gives CDR1 SGHTS, CDR2 YDEGEE. The CDR3 runs to 15 residues. The CDR3 coding sequence is TGTGCCAGCAGCACCTGGCGGGGGCGGGACACTGAAGCTTTCTTT. Translation gives CASSTWRGRDTEAFF. Filled out from reference TRBV5-8 and TRBJ1-1, the complete variable domain reads EAGVTQSPTHLIKTRGQQATLRCSPISGHTSVYWYQQALGLGLQFLLWYDEGEERNRGNFPPRFSGRQFPNYSSELNVNALELEDSALYLCASSTWRGRDTEAFFGQGTRLTVV.

The V call is TRBV6-1, the J call TRBJ1-2; D gene uncertain. CDR1 MNHNS and CDR2 SASEGT come from the germline V gene. V was trimmed by 3 bases and J by 5 bases, leaving 7 bases between them. The CDR3 is 12 residues long. CDR3 residues: CASSEREYGYTF. The CDR3 DNA follows: TGTGCCAGCAGTGAGAGAGAATATGGCTACACCTTC.

In DNA, the CDR3 is TGTGCCTGGAGTGTACAGGCCGGAGATACGCAGTATTTT. This gives the protein CAWSVQAGDTQYF. The V gene is TRBV30, the J gene TRBJ2-3; maybe TRBD1 (5 bases). Germline V gene lookup returns CDR1 GTSNPN and CDR2 SVGIG (reference sequence). The CDR3 runs to 13 residues. Trimming pared 0 bases from V and 5 bases from J, leaving 9 bases between.

The chain uses TRBV7-9 and TRBJ2-1; TRBD1 matches 9 bases. This CDR3 is 16 amino acids long. V lost 1 base, J lost 12 bases, and 13 bases stayed unmatched. Looked up from germline, CDR1 is SEHNR and CDR2 is FQNEAQ (reference sequence). CDR3 in DNA: TGTGCCAGCAGCTTAGGAGGGACAGGGTATCTTAAAGGGCAGTTCTTC. It specifies CASSLGGTGYLKGQFF.

The chain is built from TRBV10-3 and TRBJ2-3, with TRBD2 as a possible D gene (6 bases). The CDR3 is made up of 13 amino acids. Germline loops: CDR1 ENHRY, CDR2 SYGVKD. Deletions cut 6 bases from V and 14 bases from J, with 21 bases between. Written as DNA, the CDR3 is TGTGCCATCAGCGAAGGGGACTCCCCTCGGCGGTATTTT. Translation: CAISEGDSPRRYF.

The chain joins TRBV18 to TRBJ1-1, with no clear D. V was cut by 3 bases and J by 1 base, with 18 bases left in between. Germline V gene lookup returns CDR1 KGHSH and CDR2 LQKENI. This CDR3 is 17 amino acids long. CDR3 loop: CASSPLTRDGANTEAFF. Here the CDR3 DNA reads TGTGCCAGCTCACCCCTTACCAGAGACGGAGCGAACACTGAAGCTTTCTTT.

This clone was picked up one time. The chain couples TRBV11-2 to TRBJ1-1; a possible D gene is TRBD1 (6 bases). The germline V gene encodes CDR1 SGHAT and CDR2 FQNNGV. V lost 3 bases to trimming and J lost 1 base, with 12 bases between them. The CDR3 extends over 15 amino acids. The CDR3 protein is CASSLERGTNTEAFF. CDR3 nucleotides: TGTGCCAGCAGCTTGGAAAGGGGGACGAACACTGAAGCTTTCTTT.

The chain recombines TRBV4-3 with TRBJ2-5; a possible D gene is TRBD1 (5 bases). V lost 0 bases to trimming and J lost 5 bases, with 10 bases between them. The germline V gene has CDR1 LGHNA and CDR2 YSLEER. This CDR3 spans 14 amino acids. CDR3 sequence (DNA): TGCGCCAGCAGCCAAGAAATGGGGCAGGAGACCCAGTACTTC. It codes for CASSQEMGQETQYF.

The rearrangement joins TRBV19 to TRBJ1-2; tentative D call: TRBD1 (6 bases). V was shortened by 4 bases and J by 4 bases, with 13 bases between the two germline ends. Germline V gene data show CDR1 as LNHDA and CDR2 as SQIVND (reference sequence). There are 14 residues in the CDR3. The CDR3 loop is CASSTHTGSYGYTF. The CDR3 DNA sequence: TGTGCCAGTAGTACCCACACAGGGAGCTATGGCTACACCTTC.

This rearrangement joins TRBV13 to TRBJ1-1; TRBD1 is a possible D gene (6 bases). This CDR3 region has 11 residues. Deletions cut 5 bases from V and 8 bases from J, with 9 bases between. Germline V gene sequence: CDR1 PRHDT, CDR2 FYEKMQ (reference sequence). CDR3 in amino acids: CASSNRVEAFF. In DNA form, the CDR3 reads TGTGCCAGCAGCAACAGGGTGGAAGCTTTCTTT.